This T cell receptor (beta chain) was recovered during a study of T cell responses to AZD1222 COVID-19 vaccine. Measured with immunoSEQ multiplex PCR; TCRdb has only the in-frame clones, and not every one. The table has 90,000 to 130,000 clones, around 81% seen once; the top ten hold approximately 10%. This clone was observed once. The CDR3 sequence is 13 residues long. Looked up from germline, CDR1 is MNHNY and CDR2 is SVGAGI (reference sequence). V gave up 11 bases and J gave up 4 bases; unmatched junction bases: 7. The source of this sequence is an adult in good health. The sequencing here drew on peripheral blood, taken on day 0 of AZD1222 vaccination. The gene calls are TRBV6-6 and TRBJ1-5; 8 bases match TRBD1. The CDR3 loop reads CAGSGGGNQPQHF. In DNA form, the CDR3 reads TGTGCCGGGTCAGGGGGCGGGAATCAGCCCCAGCATTTT.